This T cell receptor beta chain emerged from a study of blood T cell repertoires in COVID-19. Study-wide context: Acute-phase and convalescent COVID-19 samples originated in the United States, Italy and Spain. Nucleic acid was either cDNA or gDNA, and it came from T cells, B-cell-depleted T cells, or PBMCs.

The repertoire was sequenced with immunoSEQ multiplex PCR; TCRdb's copy has only in-frame clones and lacks some. This sample has about 670,000 clones, with 90% found just once. After removal of 4 bases from V and 4 bases from J, the junction contained 9 bases not matched to a gene. The V gene's germline CDR1 is SNHLY and CDR2 FYNNEI. There are 16 residues in the CDR3. The J gene is TRBJ1-4, the V gene TRBV2; 7 positions match TRBD1. The clonotype was recovered from a woman in her late teens or twenties with acute or convalescent COVID-19. Source material: peripheral blood. The CDR3 is CASSALPGQSNEKLFF. CDR3 DNA: TGTGCCAGCAGTGCCCTACCGGGACAGAGTAATGAAAAACTGTTTTTT.